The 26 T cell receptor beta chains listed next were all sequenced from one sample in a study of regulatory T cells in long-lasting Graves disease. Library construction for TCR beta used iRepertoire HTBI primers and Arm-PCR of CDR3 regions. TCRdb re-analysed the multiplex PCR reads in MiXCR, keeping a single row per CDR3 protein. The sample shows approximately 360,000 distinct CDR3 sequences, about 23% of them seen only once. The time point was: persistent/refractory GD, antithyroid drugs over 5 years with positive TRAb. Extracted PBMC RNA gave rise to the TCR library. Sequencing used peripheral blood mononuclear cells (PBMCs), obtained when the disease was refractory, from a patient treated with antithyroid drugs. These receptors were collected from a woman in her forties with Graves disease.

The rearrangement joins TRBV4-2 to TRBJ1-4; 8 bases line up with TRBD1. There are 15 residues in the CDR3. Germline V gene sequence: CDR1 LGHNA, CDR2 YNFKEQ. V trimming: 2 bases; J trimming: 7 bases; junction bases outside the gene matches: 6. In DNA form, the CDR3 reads TGTGCCAGCAGCCAACCGACAGGGGTTGGTGAAAAACTGTTTTTT. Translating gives CASSQPTGVGEKLFF.

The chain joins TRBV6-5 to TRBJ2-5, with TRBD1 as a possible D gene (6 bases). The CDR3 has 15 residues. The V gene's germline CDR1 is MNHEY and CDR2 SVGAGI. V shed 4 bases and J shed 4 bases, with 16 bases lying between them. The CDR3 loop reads CASSSGQIIRETQYF. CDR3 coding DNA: TGTGCCAGCAGTTCCGGACAGATAATACGAGAGACCCAGTACTTC.

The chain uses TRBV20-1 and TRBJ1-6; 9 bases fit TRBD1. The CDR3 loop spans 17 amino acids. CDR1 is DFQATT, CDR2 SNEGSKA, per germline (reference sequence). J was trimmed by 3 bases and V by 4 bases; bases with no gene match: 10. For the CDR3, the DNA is TGCAGTGCTATTCCGCCGGGACAGGGCATCTATAATTCACCCCTCCACTTT. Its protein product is CSAIPPGQGIYNSPLHF.

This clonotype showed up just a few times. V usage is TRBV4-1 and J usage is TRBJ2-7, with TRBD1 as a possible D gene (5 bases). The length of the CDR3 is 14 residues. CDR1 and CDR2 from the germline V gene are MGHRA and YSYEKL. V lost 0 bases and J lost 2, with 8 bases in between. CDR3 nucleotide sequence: TGCGCCAGCAGCCAAGATTGGGGCCCCTACGAGCAGTACTTC. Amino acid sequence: CASSQDWGPYEQYF.

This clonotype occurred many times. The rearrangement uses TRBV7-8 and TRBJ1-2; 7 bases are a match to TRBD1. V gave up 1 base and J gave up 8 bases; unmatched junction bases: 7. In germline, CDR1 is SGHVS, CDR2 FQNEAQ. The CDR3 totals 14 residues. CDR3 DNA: TGTGCCAGCAGCTTAGTTGGGACAGATGACGGCTACACCTTC. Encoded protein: CASSLVGTDDGYTF.

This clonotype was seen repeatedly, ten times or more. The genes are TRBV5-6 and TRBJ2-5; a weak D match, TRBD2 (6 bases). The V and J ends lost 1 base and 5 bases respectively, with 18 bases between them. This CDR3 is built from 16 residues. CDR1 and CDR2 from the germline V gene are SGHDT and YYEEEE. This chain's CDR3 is CASSLQTFFGGETQYF. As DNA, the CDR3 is TGTGCCAGCAGCTTGCAGACGTTCTTCGGAGGGGAGACCCAGTACTTC. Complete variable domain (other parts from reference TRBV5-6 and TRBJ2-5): DAGVTQSPTHLIKTRGQQVTLRCSPKSGHDTVSWYQQALGQGPQFIFQYYEEEERQRGNFPDRFSGHQFPNYSSELNVNALLLGDSALYLCASSLQTFFGGETQYFGPGTRLLVL.

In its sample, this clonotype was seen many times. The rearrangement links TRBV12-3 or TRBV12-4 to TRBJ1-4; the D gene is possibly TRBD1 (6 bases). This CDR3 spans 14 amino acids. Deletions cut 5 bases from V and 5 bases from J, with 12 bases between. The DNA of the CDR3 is TGTGCCAGCAGTCCGGACAGCCGAAATGAAAAACTGTTTTTT. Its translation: CASSPDSRNEKLFF.

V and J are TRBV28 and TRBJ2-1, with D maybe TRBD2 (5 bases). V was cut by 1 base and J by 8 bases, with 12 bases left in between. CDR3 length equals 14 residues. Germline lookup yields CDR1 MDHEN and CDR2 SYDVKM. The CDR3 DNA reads TGTGCCAGCAGTTTATTTGTCTTGCGGGATGAGCAGTTCTTC. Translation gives CASSLFVLRDEQFF.

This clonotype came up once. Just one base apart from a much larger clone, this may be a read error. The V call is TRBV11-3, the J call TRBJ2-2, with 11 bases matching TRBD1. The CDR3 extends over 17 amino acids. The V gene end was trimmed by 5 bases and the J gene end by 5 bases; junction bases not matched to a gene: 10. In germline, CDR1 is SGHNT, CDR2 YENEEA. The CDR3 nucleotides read TGTGCCAGCAGCGGACAGGGGGCGAGCGGAAGTACCGGGGAGCTGTTTTTT. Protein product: CASSGQGASGSTGELFF.

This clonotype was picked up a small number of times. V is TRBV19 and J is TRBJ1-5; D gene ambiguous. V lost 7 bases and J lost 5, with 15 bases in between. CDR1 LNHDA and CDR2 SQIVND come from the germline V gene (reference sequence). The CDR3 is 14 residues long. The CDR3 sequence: CASTPVGGYQPQHF. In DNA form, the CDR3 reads TGTGCCAGTACCCCTGTCGGAGGCTATCAGCCCCAGCATTTT.

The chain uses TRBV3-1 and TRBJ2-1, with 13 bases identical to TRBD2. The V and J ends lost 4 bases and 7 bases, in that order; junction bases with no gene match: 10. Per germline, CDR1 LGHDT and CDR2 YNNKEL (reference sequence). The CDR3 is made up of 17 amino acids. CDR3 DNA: TGTGCCAGCAGCCTGCGGGCCGGGACTAGCGGGATGAATGAGCAGTTCTTC. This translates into CASSLRAGTSGMNEQFF.

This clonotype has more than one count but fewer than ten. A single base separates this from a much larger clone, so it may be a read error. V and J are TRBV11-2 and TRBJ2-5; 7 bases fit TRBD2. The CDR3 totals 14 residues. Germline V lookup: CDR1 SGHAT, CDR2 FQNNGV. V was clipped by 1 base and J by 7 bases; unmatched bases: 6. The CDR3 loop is CASSLVGSGGTQYF. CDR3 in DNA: TGTGCCAGCAGCTTAGTAGGATCGGGAGGGACCCAGTACTTC.

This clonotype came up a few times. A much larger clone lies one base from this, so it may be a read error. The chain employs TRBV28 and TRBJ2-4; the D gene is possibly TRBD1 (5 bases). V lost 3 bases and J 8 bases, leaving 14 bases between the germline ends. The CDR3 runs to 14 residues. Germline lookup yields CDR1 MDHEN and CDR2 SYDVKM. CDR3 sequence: CASSFWGPKDIQYF. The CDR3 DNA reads TGTGCCAGCAGTTTTTGGGGCCCAAAAGACATTCAGTACTTC.

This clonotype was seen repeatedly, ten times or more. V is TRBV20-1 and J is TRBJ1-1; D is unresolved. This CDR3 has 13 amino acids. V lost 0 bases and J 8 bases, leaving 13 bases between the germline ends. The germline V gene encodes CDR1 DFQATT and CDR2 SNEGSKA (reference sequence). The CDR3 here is CSARDYSVEEAFF. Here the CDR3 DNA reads TGCAGTGCTAGAGACTACAGTGTCGAGGAAGCTTTCTTT.

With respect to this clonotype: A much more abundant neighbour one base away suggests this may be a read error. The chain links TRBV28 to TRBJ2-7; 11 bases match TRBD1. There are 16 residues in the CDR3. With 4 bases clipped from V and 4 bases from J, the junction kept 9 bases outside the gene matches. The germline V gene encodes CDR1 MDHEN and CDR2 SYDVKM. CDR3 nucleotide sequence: TGTGCCAGCAGTTCCTCCGGGACAGGGGGACGATACGAGCAGTACTTC. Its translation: CASSSSGTGGRYEQYF. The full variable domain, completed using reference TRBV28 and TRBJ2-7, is DVKVTQSSRYLVKRTGEKVFLECVQDMDHENMFWYRQDPGLGLRLIYFSYDVKMKEKGDIPEGYSVSREKKERFSLILESASTNQTSMYLCASSSSGTGGRYEQYFGPGTRLTVT.

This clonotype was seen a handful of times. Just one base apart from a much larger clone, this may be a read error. The CDR3 DNA sequence: TGTGCCAGCAGCTTAGCCCCAGACTACGAGCAGTACTTC. Amino acid sequence: CASSLAPDYEQYF. This chain joins TRBV7-2 and TRBJ2-7; D gene unclear. This CDR3 comprises 13 residues. Trimming removed 0 bases at V and 3 bases at J, with 6 bases between. Germline values: CDR1 SGHTA, CDR2 FQGNSA.

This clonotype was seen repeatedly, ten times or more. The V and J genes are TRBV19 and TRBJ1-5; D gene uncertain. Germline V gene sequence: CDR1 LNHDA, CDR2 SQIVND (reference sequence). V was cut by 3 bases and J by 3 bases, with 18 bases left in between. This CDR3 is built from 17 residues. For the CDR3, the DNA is TGTGCCAGTAGTATCGAAAGGGCAATAGCGTACAATCAGCCCCAGCATTTT. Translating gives CASSIERAIAYNQPQHF.

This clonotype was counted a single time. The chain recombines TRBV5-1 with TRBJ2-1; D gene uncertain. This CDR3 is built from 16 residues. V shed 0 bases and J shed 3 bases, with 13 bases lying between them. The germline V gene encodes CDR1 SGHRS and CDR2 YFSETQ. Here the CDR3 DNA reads TGCGCCAGCAGCTTGGGGCGTCATAAGGTCTACAATGAGCAGTTCTTC. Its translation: CASSLGRHKVYNEQFF.

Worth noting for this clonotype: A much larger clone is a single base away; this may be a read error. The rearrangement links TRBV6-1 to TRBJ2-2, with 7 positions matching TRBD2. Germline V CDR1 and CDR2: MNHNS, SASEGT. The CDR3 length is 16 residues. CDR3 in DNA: TGTGCCGGCAGTGGGCCTTGGGAGGGAAAGGCCGGGGAGCTGTTTTTT. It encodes CAGSGPWEGKAGELFF.

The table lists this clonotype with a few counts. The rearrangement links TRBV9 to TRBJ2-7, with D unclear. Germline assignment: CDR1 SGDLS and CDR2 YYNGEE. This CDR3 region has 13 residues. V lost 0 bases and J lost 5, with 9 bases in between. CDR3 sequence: CASSVGGHDEQYF. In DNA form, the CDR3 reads TGTGCCAGCAGCGTAGGGGGTCATGACGAGCAGTACTTC.

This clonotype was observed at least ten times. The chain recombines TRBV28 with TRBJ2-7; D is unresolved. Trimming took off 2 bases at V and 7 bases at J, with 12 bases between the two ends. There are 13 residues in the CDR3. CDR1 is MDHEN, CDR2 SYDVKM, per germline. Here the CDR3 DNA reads TGTGCCAGCAGTTTAGACCCGTCCCGGGAGCAGTACTTC. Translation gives CASSLDPSREQYF.

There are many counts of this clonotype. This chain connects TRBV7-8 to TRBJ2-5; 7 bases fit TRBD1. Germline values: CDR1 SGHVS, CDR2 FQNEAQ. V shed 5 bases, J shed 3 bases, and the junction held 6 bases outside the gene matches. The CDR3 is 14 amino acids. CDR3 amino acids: CASSVGTAKETQYF. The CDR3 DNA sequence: TGTGCCAGCAGCGTAGGGACAGCCAAAGAGACCCAGTACTTC.

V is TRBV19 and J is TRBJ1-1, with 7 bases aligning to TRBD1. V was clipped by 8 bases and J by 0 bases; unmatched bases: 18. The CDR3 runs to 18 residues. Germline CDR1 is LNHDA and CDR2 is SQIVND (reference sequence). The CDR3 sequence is CASVRNYWDSFMNTEAFF. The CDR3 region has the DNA TGTGCCAGTGTGAGGAATTATTGGGACAGTTTTATGAACACTGAAGCTTTCTTT.

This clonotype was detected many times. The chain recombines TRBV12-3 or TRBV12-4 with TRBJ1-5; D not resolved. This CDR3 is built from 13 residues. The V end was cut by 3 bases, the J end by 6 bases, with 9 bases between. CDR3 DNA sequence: TGTGCCAGCAGTTTCGGTCCGAGTCAGCCCCAGCATTTT. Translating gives CASSFGPSQPQHF.

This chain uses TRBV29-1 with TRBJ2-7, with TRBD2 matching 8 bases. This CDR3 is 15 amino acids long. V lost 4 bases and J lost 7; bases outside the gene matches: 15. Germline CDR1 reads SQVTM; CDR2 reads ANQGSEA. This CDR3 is CSVVVAGFRSWEQYF. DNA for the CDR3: TGCAGCGTTGTAGTAGCGGGGTTTCGGTCTTGGGAGCAGTACTTC.

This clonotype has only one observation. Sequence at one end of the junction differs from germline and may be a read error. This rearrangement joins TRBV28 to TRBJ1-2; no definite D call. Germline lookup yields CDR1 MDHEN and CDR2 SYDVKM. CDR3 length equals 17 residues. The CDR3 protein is CASSSRPTLDANYGYIF. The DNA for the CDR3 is TGTGCCAGCAGTTCCAGACCCACCCTTGACGCTAACTATGGCTACATCTTC.